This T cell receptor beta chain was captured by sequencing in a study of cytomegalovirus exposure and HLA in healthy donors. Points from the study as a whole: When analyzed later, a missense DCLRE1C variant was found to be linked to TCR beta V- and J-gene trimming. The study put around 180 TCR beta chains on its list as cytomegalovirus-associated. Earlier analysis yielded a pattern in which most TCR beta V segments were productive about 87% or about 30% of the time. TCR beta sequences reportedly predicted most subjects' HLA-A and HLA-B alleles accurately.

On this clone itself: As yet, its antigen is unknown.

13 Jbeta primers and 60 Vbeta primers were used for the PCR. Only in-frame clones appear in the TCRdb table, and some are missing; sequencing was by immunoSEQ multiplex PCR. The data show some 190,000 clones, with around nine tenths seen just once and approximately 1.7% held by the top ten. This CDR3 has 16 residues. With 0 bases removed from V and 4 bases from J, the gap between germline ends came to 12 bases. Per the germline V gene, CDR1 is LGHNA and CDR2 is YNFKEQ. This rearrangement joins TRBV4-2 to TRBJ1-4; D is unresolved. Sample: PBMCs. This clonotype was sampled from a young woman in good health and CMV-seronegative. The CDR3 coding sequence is TGTGCCAGCAGCCAAGATCCCTGGCAGGTTAATGAAAAACTGTTTTTT. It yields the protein CASSQDPWQVNEKLFF.